The clone carrying this T cell receptor (beta chain) has only one observation. Its antigen is not identified. PCR primers comprised 60 Vbeta and 13 Jbeta primers. The data were produced by immunoSEQ multiplex PCR, yet TCRdb's version contains in-frame clones alone and is incomplete. This sample has 150,000 to 200,000 clones, with less than 80% found just once. Germline V gives CDR1 MDHEN, CDR2 SYDVKM. This CDR3 has 14 residues. With 4 bases removed from V and 7 bases from J, the gap between germline ends came to 13 bases. The data were taken from a study of cytomegalovirus exposure and HLA in healthy donors. Study-wide results and limits: Prior analysis indicated that the majority of TCR beta V segments exhibited productivity approximately 87% or approximately 30% of the time. According to a later analysis, donors in an Asian-associated ancestry cluster reportedly had fewer N-insertions than the approximately 670-donor mean.

The sequenced sample was PBMCs. The V gene is TRBV28, the J gene TRBJ1-4; the D gene is possibly TRBD1 (5 bases). The clonotype comes from a woman between 35 and 50 years old in good health and CMV-seronegative. The CDR3, as DNA: TGTGCCAGCAGTTCCGGGGGGGTTGGTGAAAAACTGTTTTTT. It is translated as CASSSGGVGEKLFF.